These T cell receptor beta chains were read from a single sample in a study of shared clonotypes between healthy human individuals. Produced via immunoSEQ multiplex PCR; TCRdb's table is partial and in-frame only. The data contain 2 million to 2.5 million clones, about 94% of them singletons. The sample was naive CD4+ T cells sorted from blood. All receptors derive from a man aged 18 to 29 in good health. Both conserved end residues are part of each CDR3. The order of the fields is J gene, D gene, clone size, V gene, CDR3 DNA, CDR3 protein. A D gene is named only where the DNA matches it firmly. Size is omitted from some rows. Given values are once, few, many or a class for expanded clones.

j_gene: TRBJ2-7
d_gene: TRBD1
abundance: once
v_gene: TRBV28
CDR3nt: TGTGCCAGCAAGACAGGGGACGCTTACGAGCAGTACTTC
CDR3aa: CASKTGDAYEQYF

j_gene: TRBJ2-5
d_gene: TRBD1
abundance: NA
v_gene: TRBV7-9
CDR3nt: TGTGCCAGCAGCCTCTGGACAGGTGGCGGAGAGACCCAGTACTTC
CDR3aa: CASSLWTGGGETQYF

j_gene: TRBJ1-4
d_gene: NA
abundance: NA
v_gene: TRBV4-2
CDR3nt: TGTGCCAGCAGCCAAGAAGATGGGATGCTGGGAAAACTGTTTTTT
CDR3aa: CASSQEDGMLGKLFF

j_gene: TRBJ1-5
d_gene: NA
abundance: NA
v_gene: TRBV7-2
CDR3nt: TGTGCCAGCAGCTTAGCCTCCGGGCAGCCCCAGCATTTT
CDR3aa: CASSLASGQPQHF

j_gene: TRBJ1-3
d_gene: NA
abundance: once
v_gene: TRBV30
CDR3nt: TGTGCCTGGAGTCGGTTAAAGGGCTCTGGAAACACCATATATTTT
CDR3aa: CAWSRLKGSGNTIYF

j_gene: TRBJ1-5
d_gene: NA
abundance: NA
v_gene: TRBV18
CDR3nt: TGTGCCAGCTCATCTAGAGATGGGGGGATGAGCAATCAGCCCCAGCATTTT
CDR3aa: CASSSRDGGMSNQPQHF

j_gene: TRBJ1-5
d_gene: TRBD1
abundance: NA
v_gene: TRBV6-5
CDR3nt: TGTGCCAGCAGTCGAAGGGGGCTTGATCAGCCCCAGCATTTT
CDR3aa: CASSRRGLDQPQHF

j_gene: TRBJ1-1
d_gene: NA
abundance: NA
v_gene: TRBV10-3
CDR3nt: TGTGCCATCAGTGTTGGCGGAGGGGGCACTGAAGCTTTCTTT
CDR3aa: CAISVGGGGTEAFF

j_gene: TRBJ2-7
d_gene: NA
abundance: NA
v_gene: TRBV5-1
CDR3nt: TGCGCCAGCAGCCTAACAAATTCAGGGATCCACGAGCAGTACTTC
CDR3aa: CASSLTNSGIHEQYF

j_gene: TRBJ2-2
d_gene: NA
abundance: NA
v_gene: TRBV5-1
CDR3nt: TGCGCCAGCAGCTTGCTTCTGGGAACCGGGGAGCTGTTTTTT
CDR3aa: CASSLLLGTGELFF

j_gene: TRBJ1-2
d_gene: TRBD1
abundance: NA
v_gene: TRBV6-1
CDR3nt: TGTGCCAGCAGTCAACAGGGGGCTGGCTATGGCTACACCTTC
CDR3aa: CASSQQGAGYGYTF

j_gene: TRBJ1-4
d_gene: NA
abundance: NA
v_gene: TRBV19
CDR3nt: TGTGCCAGTAGTATAGATCACTCCGACAGTTTTAATGAAAAACTGTTTTTT
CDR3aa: CASSIDHSDSFNEKLFF

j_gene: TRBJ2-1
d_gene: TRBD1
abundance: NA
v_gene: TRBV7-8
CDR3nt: TGTGCCAGCAGCTTAGGGGCCCGACAGGGGTATTACAATGAGCAGTTCTTC
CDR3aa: CASSLGARQGYYNEQFF

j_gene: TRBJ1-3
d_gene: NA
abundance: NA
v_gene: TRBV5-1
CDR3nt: TGCGCCAGCAGCTTGGCCGGGTCTGGAAACACCATATATTTT
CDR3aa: CASSLAGSGNTIYF

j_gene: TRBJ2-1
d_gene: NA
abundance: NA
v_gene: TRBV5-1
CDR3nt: TGCGCCAGCAGCATGGACCACGGGGCCCCCTACAATGAGCAGTTCTTC
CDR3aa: CASSMDHGAPYNEQFF

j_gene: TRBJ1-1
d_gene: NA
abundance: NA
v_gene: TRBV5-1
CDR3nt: TGCGCCAGCAGCTTGGAGAGGGGCGGGAACACTGAAGCTTTCTTT
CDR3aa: CASSLERGGNTEAFF

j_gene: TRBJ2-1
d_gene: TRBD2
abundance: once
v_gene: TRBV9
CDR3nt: TGTGCCAGCAGCGTACAAGGACTAGTCTACAATGAGCAGTTCTTC
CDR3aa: CASSVQGLVYNEQFF

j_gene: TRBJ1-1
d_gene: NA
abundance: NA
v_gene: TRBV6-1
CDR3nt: TGTGCCAGCAGTGAATTTAAGGGGGGTTTGGGACACATGAACACTGAAGCTTTCTTT
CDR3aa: CASSEFKGGLGHMNTEAFF

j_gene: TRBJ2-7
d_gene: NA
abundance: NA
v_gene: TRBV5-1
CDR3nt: TGCGCCAGCAGCTCGGACCCGGGCAACGAGCAGTACTTC
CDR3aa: CASSSDPGNEQYF

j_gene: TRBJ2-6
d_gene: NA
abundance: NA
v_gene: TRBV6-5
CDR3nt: TGTGCCAGCAGTTACGAGGGACATGGGGCCAACGTCCTGACTTTC
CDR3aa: CASSYEGHGANVLTF

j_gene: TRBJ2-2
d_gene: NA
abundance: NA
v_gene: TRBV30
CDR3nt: TGTGCCTGTCCAGGGGAGGGATGGTCCGGGGAGCTGTTTTTT
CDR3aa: CACPGEGWSGELFF

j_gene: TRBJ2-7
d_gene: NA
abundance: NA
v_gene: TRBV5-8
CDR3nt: TGTGCCAGCAGCCGCTGGGCAGTTAGCTTATACGAGCAGTACTTC
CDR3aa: CASSRWAVSLYEQYF

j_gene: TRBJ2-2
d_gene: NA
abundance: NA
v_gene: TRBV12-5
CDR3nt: TGTGCTAGTGGTTTGCTAGCATCCGGGGAGCTGTTTTTT
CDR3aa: CASGLLASGELFF

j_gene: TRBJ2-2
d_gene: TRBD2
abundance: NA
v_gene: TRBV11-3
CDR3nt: TGTGCCAGCAGCTCCCCCCCGCTAGCGGGAGAGGTCGGGGAGCTGTTTTTT
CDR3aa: CASSSPPLAGEVGELFF

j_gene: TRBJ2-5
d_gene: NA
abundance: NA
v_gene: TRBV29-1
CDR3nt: TGCAGCGTCGCGCGGACTAACCAAGAGACCCAGTACTTC
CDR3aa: CSVARTNQETQYF

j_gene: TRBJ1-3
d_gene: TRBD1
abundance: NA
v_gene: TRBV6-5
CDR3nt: TGTGCCAGCAGTTACTGGGACAGGGGGAAAGGAAACACCATATATTTT
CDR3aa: CASSYWDRGKGNTIYF

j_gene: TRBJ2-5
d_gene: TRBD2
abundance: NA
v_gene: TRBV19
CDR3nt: TGTGCCAGTAGCACTAGCGGGAGAGAAACCCAGTACTTC
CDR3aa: CASSTSGRETQYF

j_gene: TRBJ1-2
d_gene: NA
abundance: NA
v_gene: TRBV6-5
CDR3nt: TGTGCCAGCAGTTACGGGAGAAACTATGGCTACACCTTC
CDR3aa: CASSYGRNYGYTF

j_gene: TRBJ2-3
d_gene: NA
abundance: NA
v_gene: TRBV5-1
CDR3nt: TGCGCCAGCAGCTTGGGGGCCTCAAGGACAGATACGCAGTATTTT
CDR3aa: CASSLGASRTDTQYF

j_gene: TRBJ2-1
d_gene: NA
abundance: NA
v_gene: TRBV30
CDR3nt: TGTGCCTGGAGTGTATCTATTTCGGGTTTCGGTGAGCAGTTCTTC
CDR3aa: CAWSVSISGFGEQFF

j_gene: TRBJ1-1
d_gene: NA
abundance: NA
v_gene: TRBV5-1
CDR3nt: TGCGCCAGCAGCTTCTGGACCGCGGCTGAAGCTTTCTTT
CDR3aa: CASSFWTAAEAFF

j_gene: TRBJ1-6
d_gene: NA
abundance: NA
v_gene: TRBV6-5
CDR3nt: TGTGCCAGCAGGGCCCGTGGGAATTCACCCCTCCACTTT
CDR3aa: CASRARGNSPLHF

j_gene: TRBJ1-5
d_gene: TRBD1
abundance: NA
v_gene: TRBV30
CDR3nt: TGTGCCTGGAGTGTACAGGGGGCAAAGCCCCAGCATTTT
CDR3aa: CAWSVQGAKPQHF

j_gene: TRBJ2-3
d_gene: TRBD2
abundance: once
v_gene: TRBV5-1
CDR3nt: TGCGCCAGCAGCTTGGGTCCTAGCGGGGGCTCAGATACGCAGTATTTT
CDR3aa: CASSLGPSGGSDTQYF

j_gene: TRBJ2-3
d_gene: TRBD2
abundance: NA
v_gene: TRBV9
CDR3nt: TGTGCCAGCAGCGAAAGGGGACTAGCCCGGGATACGCAGTATTTT
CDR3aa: CASSERGLARDTQYF

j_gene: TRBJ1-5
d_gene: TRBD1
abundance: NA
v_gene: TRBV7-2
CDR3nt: TGTGCCAGCAGCTTATCCGGACAGGGGGCTAAGCAGCCCCAGCATTTT
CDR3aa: CASSLSGQGAKQPQHF

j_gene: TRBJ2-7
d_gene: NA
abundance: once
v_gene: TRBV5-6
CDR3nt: TGTGCCAGCAGCTTACCCCGACTAGTGGCCCGTGGGGAGCAGTACTTC
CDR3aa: CASSLPRLVARGEQYF

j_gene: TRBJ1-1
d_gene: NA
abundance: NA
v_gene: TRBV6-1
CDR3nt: TGTGCCAGCAGGTGGTCCACTGAAGCTTTCTTT
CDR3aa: CASRWSTEAFF

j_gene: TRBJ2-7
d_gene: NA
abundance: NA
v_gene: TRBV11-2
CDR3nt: TGTGCCAGCAGCTTAGGTGAGCAGGGGGAGCAGTACTTC
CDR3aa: CASSLGEQGEQYF

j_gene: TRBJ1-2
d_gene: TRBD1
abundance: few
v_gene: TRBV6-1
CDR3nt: TGTGCCAGCAGCCTGGGACAGTATAATGGCTACACCTTC
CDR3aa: CASSLGQYNGYTF